This TCR beta chain is drawn from a study of T cells after yellow fever vaccination. This clonotype was detected a few times. The CDR3 length is 15 residues. CDR1 and CDR2 (germline): SGDLS, YYNGEE. Trimming removed 0 bases from V and 7 bases from J; junction bases left unmatched: 6. TCRdb analysed the 5' RACE reads with MiXCR anew, one entry per CDR3 protein. Of 350,000 to 450,000 distinct CDR3 sequences listed, roughly a sixth are singletons. The TCR sequence derives from a man between 18 and 29 years old who received the YFV17D yellow fever vaccine. The sample was PBMCs, taken before the yellow fever booster vaccination. The chain employs TRBV9 and TRBJ1-5; 8 positions agree with TRBD1. CDR3 nucleotides: TGTGCCAGCAGCGTAGGAGGACAGGGTATCCAGCCCCAGCATTTT. This translates into CASSVGGQGIQPQHF.